The next 9 T cell receptor beta chains were all read from a single sample in a study of T-cell memory formation after mild COVID-19. MiXCR, run by TCRdb on the 5' RACE reads, gives a single entry per CDR3 protein. Of over 450,000 distinct CDR3 sequences detected, roughly 20% appear once; the ten largest clones hold around an eighth. Specimen: PBMCs or a T cell subset sorted from them (not recorded which). The receptors shown here come from an adult woman who had mild COVID-19 (a few samples of this study predate the infection). Cell type and time point are not known.

This chain connects TRBV19 to TRBJ2-7; 8 nucleotides agree with TRBD2. The V segment lost 5 bases and the J segment 0 bases; nucleotides outside the gene matches: 6. CDR3 size: 15 residues. From germline, CDR1 is LNHDA and CDR2 SQIVND (reference sequence). The CDR3 here is CASSVAGGGSYEQYF. The CDR3 nucleotides are TGTGCCAGTAGTGTTGCGGGGGGCGGCTCCTACGAGCAGTACTTC.

This clonotype appeared a few times. This chain uses TRBV6-5 with TRBJ1-5; 8 positions match TRBD1. The V gene's germline CDR1 is MNHEY and CDR2 SVGAGI. The CDR3 covers 17 residues. The V segment lost 7 bases and the J segment 0 bases; nucleotides outside the gene matches: 11. The CDR3 sequence is CASIFSRDRSSNQPQHF. DNA of the CDR3: TGTGCCAGCATTTTTTCTAGGGACAGGTCTAGCAATCAGCCCCAGCATTTT.

The chain recombines TRBV30 with TRBJ2-7; 10 bases agree with TRBD1. CDR3 length: 12 amino acids. Germline V lookup: CDR1 GTSNPN, CDR2 SVGIG (reference sequence). With 7 bases clipped from V and 4 bases from J, the junction kept 4 bases outside the gene matches. CDR3 region: CAYEDRGYEQYF. The DNA for the CDR3 is TGTGCCTATGAGGACAGGGGGTACGAGCAGTACTTC.

The CDR3 is CASSSSRVNTEAFF. For the CDR3, the DNA is TGTGCCAGCAGTTCCTCCCGGGTGAACACTGAAGCTTTCTTT. The chain carries TRBV27 and TRBJ1-1; no reliable D call. The CDR3 sequence is 14 residues long. The germline CDR1 and CDR2 sequences are MNHEY and SMNVEV (reference sequence). Trimming removed 4 bases at V and 0 bases at J, with 9 bases between.

This clonotype was found many times. The rearrangement joins TRBV5-1 to TRBJ1-2; a weak D match, TRBD1 (5 bases). The CDR3 extends over 13 amino acids. Germline assignment: CDR1 SGHRS and CDR2 YFSETQ. Trimming shortened V by 7 bases and J by 5 bases, and 15 bases separated the two germline ends. For the CDR3, the DNA is TGCGCCAGCGGGGAAGGGACGTTGTATGGCTACACCTTC. It translates to CASGEGTLYGYTF. Complete variable domain (other parts from reference TRBV5-1 and TRBJ1-2): KAGVTQTPRYLIKTRGQQVTLSCSPISGHRSVSWYQQTPGQGLQFLFEYFSETQRNKGNFPGRFSGRQFSNSRSEMNVSTLELGDSALYLCASGEGTLYGYTFGSGTRLTVV.

The chain is built from TRBV20-1 and TRBJ1-4; D may be TRBD1 (5 bases). The CDR3 consists of 14 residues. V was cut by 3 bases and J by 1 base, with 9 bases left in between. Germline V gene lookup returns CDR1 DFQATT and CDR2 SNEGSKA (reference sequence). The CDR3 nucleotides are TGCAGTGCTAGGATCCAGGGAACTAATGAAAAACTGTTTTTT. This codes for CSARIQGTNEKLFF.

V is TRBV7-2 and J is TRBJ2-2; 9 positions match TRBD1. This CDR3 has 16 amino acids. CDR1 is SGHTA, CDR2 FQGNSA, per germline. V lost 2 bases to trimming and J lost 6 bases; unmatched junction nucleotides: 7. Here the CDR3 reads CASSLLQQGAAGELFF. CDR3 nucleotides: TGTGCCAGCAGCTTATTGCAACAGGGGGCCGCCGGGGAGCTGTTTTTT.

This clonotype was detected only a few times. The V and J genes are TRBV6-2 or TRBV6-3 and TRBJ2-7; tentative D call: TRBD1 (5 bases). Germline CDR1 and CDR2: MNHEY and SVGEGT. The CDR3 spans 12 residues. Deletions cut 5 bases from V and 9 bases from J, with 14 bases between. The CDR3 DNA reads TGTGCCAGCAGTGACGCAGGGTTCGGGCAGTACTTC. Protein sequence: CASSDAGFGQYF.

This clonotype has only a few counts. The chain uses TRBV7-9 and TRBJ1-2; D not resolved. There are 16 residues in the CDR3. V was cut by 5 bases and J by 4 bases, with 20 bases left in between. The V gene's germline CDR1 is SEHNR and CDR2 FQNEAQ (reference sequence). DNA for the CDR3: TGTGCCAGCAGCCCCACCACGGACGGGAACTCCTATGGCTACACCTTC. This translates into CASSPTTDGNSYGYTF.